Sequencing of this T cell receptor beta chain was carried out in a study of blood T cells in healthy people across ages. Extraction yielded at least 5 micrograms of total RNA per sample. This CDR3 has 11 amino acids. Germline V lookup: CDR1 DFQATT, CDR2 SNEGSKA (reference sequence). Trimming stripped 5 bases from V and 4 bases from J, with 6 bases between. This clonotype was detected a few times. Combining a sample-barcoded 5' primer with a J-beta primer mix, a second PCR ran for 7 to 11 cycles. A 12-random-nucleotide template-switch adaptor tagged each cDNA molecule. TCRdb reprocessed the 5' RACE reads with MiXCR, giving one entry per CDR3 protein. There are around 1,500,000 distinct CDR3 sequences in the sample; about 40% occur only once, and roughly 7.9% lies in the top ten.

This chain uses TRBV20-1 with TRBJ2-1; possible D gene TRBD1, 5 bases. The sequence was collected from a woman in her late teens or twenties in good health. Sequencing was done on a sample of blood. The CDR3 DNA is TGCAGTGCTCAGGGATACAATGAGCAGTTCTTC. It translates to CSAQGYNEQFF.